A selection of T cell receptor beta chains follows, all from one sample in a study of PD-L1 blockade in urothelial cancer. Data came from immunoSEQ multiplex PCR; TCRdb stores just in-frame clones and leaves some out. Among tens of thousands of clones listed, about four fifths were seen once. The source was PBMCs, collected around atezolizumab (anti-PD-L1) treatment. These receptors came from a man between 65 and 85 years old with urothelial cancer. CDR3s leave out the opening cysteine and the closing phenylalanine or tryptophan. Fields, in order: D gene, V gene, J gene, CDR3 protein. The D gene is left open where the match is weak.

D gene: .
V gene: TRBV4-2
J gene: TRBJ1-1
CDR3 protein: ASSQESPGGRTF

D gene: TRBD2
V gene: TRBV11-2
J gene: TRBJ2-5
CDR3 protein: ASSLTSGEETQY

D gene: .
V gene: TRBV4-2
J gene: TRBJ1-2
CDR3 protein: ASSQDGGASEGGYT

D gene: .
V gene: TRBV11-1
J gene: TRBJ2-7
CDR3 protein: ASSLERSADEQY

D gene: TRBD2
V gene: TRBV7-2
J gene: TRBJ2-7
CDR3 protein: ASSATGLAGGTYEQY

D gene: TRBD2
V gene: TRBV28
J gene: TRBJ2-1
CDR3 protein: ASGVGLAGTGGQF

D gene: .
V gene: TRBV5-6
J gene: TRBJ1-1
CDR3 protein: ASSSQTEAF

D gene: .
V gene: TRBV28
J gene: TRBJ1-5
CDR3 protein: ASSPGQDYQPQH

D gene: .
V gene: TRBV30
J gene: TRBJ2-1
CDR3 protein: AWSDPGLPSGDEQF

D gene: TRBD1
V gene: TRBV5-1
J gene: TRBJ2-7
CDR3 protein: ASSGGTGSLYEQY

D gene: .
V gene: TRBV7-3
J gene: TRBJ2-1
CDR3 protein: ASSLAADSYNEQF

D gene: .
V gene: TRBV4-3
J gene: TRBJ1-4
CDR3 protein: ASSQELWQGSEKLF

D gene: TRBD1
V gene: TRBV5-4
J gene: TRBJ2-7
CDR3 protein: ASSSGQGRGEQY

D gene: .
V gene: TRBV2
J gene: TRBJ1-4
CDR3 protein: ASTAGRGSNEKLF

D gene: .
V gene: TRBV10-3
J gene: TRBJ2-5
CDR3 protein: AISVGSEQETQY

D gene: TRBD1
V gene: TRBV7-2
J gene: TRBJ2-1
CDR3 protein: ASSFGQGTYNEQF

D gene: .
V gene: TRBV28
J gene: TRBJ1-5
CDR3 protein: ASKLGGYSNQPQH

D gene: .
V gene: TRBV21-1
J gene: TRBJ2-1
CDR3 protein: ASSKVKLGLAGATEQF

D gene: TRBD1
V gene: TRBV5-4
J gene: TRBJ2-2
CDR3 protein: ASSLGTGEDTGELF

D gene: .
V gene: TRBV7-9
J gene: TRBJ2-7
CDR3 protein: ASSPRDFAYEQY

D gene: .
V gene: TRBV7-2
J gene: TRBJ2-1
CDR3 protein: ASRPRSSTSYNEQF

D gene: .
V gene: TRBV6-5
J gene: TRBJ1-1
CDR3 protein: ASTAGGGTEAF

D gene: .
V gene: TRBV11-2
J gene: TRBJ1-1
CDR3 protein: ASSLRVGQGGNTEAF

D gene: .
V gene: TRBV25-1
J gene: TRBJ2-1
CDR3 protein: ASSEFGQQGLNEQF

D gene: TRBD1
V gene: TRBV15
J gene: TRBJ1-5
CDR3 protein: ATNEGFGTDYSNQPQH

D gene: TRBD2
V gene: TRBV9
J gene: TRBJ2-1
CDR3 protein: ASSVSGGSYNEQF

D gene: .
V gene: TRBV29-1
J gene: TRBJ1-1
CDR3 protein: SVEGAPSFSKDTEAF

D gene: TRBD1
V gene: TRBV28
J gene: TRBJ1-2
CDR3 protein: ASSSSLGQGISGYT

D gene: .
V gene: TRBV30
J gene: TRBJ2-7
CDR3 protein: AWRSSAALSYEQY

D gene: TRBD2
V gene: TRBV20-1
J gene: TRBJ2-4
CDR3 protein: RGTSGNIQY

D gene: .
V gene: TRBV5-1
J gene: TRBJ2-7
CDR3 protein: ASSLDIRGYEQY

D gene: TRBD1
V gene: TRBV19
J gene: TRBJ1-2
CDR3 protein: ASASPGTGSYGYT

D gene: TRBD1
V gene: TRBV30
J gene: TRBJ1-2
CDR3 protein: AWSVRGQGISGYT

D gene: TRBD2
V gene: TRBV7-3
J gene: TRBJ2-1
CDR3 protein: ASSPPGRSINEQF

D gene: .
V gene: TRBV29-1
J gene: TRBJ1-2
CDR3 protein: SVEDGQGIYGYT

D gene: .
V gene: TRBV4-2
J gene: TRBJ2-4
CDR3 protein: ASSQDISISQNIQY

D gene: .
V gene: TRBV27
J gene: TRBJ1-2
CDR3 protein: ASSAGGGYT

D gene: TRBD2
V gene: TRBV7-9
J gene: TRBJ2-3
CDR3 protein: ASSLLAGGPPDTQY

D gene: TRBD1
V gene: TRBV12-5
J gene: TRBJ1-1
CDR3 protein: ASGPHDREDTEAF

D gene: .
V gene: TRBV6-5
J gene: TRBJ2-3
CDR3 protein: ASKSEGRTDTQY

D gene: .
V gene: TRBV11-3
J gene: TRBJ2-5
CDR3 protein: ASSLSGLETQY